The 26 T cell receptor beta chains in this list originate from one sample, sequenced in a study of T cell repertoires in cytomegalovirus infection. MiXCR, applied by TCRdb to the reads, yields one record per CDR3 protein. The sample has 350,000 to 500,000 distinct CDR3 sequences, roughly 30% seen once. Sequenced sample: PBMCs. The receptors come from a human donor in good health (CMV status not recorded). Some clones in this sample may be carry-over from other donors' samples.

The chain links TRBV10-3 to TRBJ2-5; 7 bases fit TRBD2. Germline-derived CDR1 and CDR2 are ENHRY and SYGVKD. This CDR3 contains 13 residues. J gave up 3 bases and V 11 bases, and 9 bases lay outside the gene matches. The CDR3 sequence is CAVRDYQKETQYF. The CDR3 DNA is TGTGCCGTACGGGACTACCAGAAAGAGACCCAGTACTTC.

V and J are TRBV20-1 and TRBJ1-6; TRBD1 aligns across 8 bases. Germline CDR1 and CDR2: DFQATT and SNEGSKA (reference sequence). This CDR3 has 16 residues. Trimming took 5 bases from V and 3 from J; bases not matched to a gene: 9. The CDR3 here is CSAHKTGVNYNSPLHF. CDR3 DNA sequence: TGCAGTGCTCACAAGACAGGGGTTAACTATAATTCACCCCTCCACTTT.

This clonotype has just a few counts. The genes are TRBV4-2 and TRBJ2-2; either TRBD1 or TRBD2 may supply D (5 bases each). V dropped 1 base and J dropped 6 bases, with 15 bases sitting between them. The CDR3 contains 16 residues. Germline V gene data show CDR1 as LGHNA and CDR2 as YNFKEQ. The CDR3, as DNA: TGTGCCAGCAGCCAAGGTCAGGGAGTCAGGGCCGGGGAGCTGTTTTTT. This codes for CASSQGQGVRAGELFF.

The chain recombines TRBV24-1 with TRBJ1-2; no clear D. The germline gives CDR1 KGHDR, CDR2 SFDVKD. Trimming pared 3 bases from V and 4 bases from J, leaving 8 bases between. The CDR3 contains 13 residues. Here the CDR3 DNA reads TGTGCCACCAGTGATCTGAATAGCTATGGCTACACCTTC. Translated: CATSDLNSYGYTF.

The chain combines TRBV10-3 with TRBJ1-2, with TRBD1 identical over 7 bases. This CDR3 has 16 residues. The V gene end was trimmed by 5 bases and the J gene end by 2 bases; junction bases not matched to a gene: 11. Germline lookup yields CDR1 ENHRY and CDR2 SYGVKD. The CDR3 DNA is TGTGCCATCAGTTTATCCGACAGGGAGAAAAACTATGGCTACACCTTC. It is translated as CAISLSDREKNYGYTF.

This clonotype was counted many times. The genes are TRBV7-2 and TRBJ1-1; 9 nucleotides agree with TRBD1. Germline V CDR1 and CDR2: SGHTA, FQGNSA. The CDR3 spans 14 residues. V shed 5 bases and J 3 bases; nucleotides not matched to a gene: 4. Written as DNA, the CDR3 is TGTGCCAGCAGCCTGGGACAGGGTCACACTGAAGCTTTCTTT. Translating it yields CASSLGQGHTEAFF.

This clonotype has just a few counts. The chain couples TRBV2 to TRBJ2-7, with D perhaps matching TRBD2 (6 bases). From germline, CDR1 is SNHLY and CDR2 FYNNEI. V gave up 4 bases and J gave up 3 bases, with 13 bases separating them. This CDR3 comprises 14 residues. The CDR3 nucleotides are TGTGCCAGCAGTGTCGGCGGGAAAGGCTACGAGCAGTACTTC. Translation: CASSVGGKGYEQYF.

This sequence joins TRBV28 and TRBJ1-5, with TRBD1 matching 8 bases. With 8 bases clipped from V and 9 bases from J, the junction kept 12 bases outside the gene matches. Germline V gene data show CDR1 as MDHEN and CDR2 as SYDVKM. The CDR3 spans 14 residues. CDR3: CASLLQGGRVPQHF. The CDR3 region has the DNA TGTGCCAGCCTACTACAGGGGGGAAGGGTGCCCCAGCATTTT.

This sequence joins TRBV29-1 and TRBJ1-2, with TRBD1 matching 11 bases. The germline gives CDR1 SQVTM, CDR2 ANQGSEA. V lost 3 bases to trimming and J lost 4 bases; unmatched junction nucleotides: 7. This CDR3 comprises 15 residues. CDR3 in DNA: TGCAGCGTTGAGAACGGACAGGGGGCTGGCTATGGCTACACCTTC. It encodes CSVENGQGAGYGYTF.

This chain links TRBV12-3 or TRBV12-4 with TRBJ1-6; weak D call: TRBD1 (5 bases). The CDR3 totals 11 residues. V was shortened by 6 bases and J by 13 bases, with 10 bases between the two germline ends. This CDR3 reads CASSRQGPLHF. The CDR3 coding sequence is TGTGCCAGCAGCCGCCAGGGCCCCCTCCACTTT.

This clonotype was counted once. The J gene is TRBJ2-1, the V gene TRBV2; 8 bases map to TRBD2. This CDR3 comprises 13 residues. Unmatched junction bases numbered 7, after V lost 11 bases and J lost 4 bases. Germline assignment: CDR1 SNHLY and CDR2 FYNNEI. The CDR3 sequence is CAQLGLEYNEQFF. CDR3 bases: TGTGCCCAGCTGGGACTAGAATACAATGAGCAGTTCTTC.

This clonotype occurred a few times. The chain links TRBV4-3 to TRBJ1-1; the match to TRBD1 covers 8 bases. The V gene's germline CDR1 is LGHNA and CDR2 YSLEER. This CDR3 has 17 residues. V lost 3 bases and J lost 0; bases outside the gene matches: 9. The CDR3 spells CASSHTGTGPMNTEAFF. The CDR3 DNA sequence: TGCGCCAGCAGCCACACCGGGACAGGCCCCATGAACACTGAAGCTTTCTTT.

This clonotype has more than one count but fewer than ten. The rearrangement uses TRBV6-2 or TRBV6-3 and TRBJ2-4; the match to TRBD1 covers 7 bases. Trimming cost V 6 bases and J 7 bases; bases outside gene matches: 9. The CDR3 has 14 residues. The V gene's germline CDR1 is MNHEY and CDR2 SVGEGT. As DNA, the CDR3 is TGTGCCAGCAGCCCCGACAGGGTGAGGAACATTCAGTACTTC. This sequence encodes CASSPDRVRNIQYF.

The sample holds a few counts of this clonotype. Written as DNA, the CDR3 is TGCAGTGCTATACGGACAGCCTCCTACGAGCAGTACTTC. Protein sequence: CSAIRTASYEQYF. This rearrangement joins TRBV20-1 to TRBJ2-7; perhaps TRBD1 as D (6 bases). CDR3 length equals 13 residues. Germline lookup yields CDR1 DFQATT and CDR2 SNEGSKA (reference sequence). Trimming left V 4 bases short and J 0 bases short, with 10 bases between.

This clonotype has only a few counts. The gene calls are TRBV5-1 and TRBJ2-2, with a weak D call TRBD1 (6 bases). The CDR3 sequence is 12 residues long. V lost 4 bases and J lost 9, with 10 bases in between. Germline-derived CDR1 and CDR2 are SGHRS and YFSETQ. CDR3 DNA sequence: TGCGCCAGCAGCAAACAGGGCCGGGAGCTGTTTTTT. Protein: CASSKQGRELFF.

This clonotype was detected only a few times. The V and J genes are TRBV20-1 and TRBJ2-5; no reliable D call. V was cut by 1 base and J by 5 bases, with 8 bases left in between. Germline V gives CDR1 DFQATT, CDR2 SNEGSKA (reference sequence). The CDR3 totals 12 residues. Here the CDR3 DNA reads TGCAGTGCTAGAGGGGGTTTCGAGACCCAGTACTTC. Its protein product is CSARGGFETQYF.

This clonotype was counted between two and nine times. The V call is TRBV4-1, the J call TRBJ1-1; possibly TRBD1 for D (5 bases). Between the trimmed V and J ends, which lost 4 bases and 4 bases, there was a span of 16 bases. Looked up from germline, CDR1 is MGHRA and CDR2 is YSYEKL. The CDR3 has 15 residues. The CDR3 DNA reads as TGCGCCAGCAGCCCCCCGTTGGTGGGGGGCACTGAAGCTTTCTTT. This sequence encodes CASSPPLVGGTEAFF.

The chain joins TRBV24-1 to TRBJ2-5, with no clear D. The CDR3 contains 15 residues. V lost 5 bases, J lost 4 bases, and 16 bases lay in between. CDR1 KGHDR and CDR2 SFDVKD come from the germline V gene. CDR3 amino acids: CATSAKGYAGETQYF. CDR3 nucleotide sequence: TGTGCCACCAGTGCTAAGGGTTATGCAGGAGAGACCCAGTACTTC.

J is TRBJ1-5 and V is TRBV19, with a possible D match to TRBD1 (5 bases). The CDR3 extends over 12 amino acids. Germline values: CDR1 LNHDA, CDR2 SQIVND (reference sequence). The CDR3 reads CASLGGDQPQHF. For the CDR3, the DNA is TGTGCAAGCCTCGGGGGGGATCAGCCCCAGCATTTT.

This clonotype was seen more than once but under ten times. The chain recombines TRBV7-9 with TRBJ2-7, with TRBD1 identical over 7 bases. Trimming at V came to 4 bases and at J to 3 bases, leaving 6 bases not matched to a gene. In germline, CDR1 is SEHNR, CDR2 FQNEAQ (reference sequence). The CDR3 sequence is 14 residues long. The CDR3: CASSYSGTVYEQYF. The CDR3 DNA follows: TGTGCCAGCAGCTATTCGGGGACAGTCTACGAGCAGTACTTC.

The chain carries TRBV4-2 and TRBJ1-6, with D unclear. CDR1 and CDR2 from the germline V gene are LGHNA and YNFKEQ. Trimming left V 0 bases short and J 0 bases short, with 9 bases between. The CDR3 has 17 residues. CDR3 protein: CASSQEAQSSYNSPLHF. As DNA, the CDR3 is TGTGCCAGCAGCCAAGAGGCACAGAGCTCCTATAATTCACCCCTCCACTTT.

The table lists this clonotype with many counts. J is TRBJ2-7 and V is TRBV11-2; D gene ambiguous. The CDR3 consists of 14 residues. V was pared by 0 bases and J by 5 bases, with 11 bases between. Germline lookup yields CDR1 SGHAT and CDR2 FQNNGV. The DNA for the CDR3 is TGTGCCAGCAGCTTAGAGGTAGGGTTAGACGAGCAGTACTTC. It specifies CASSLEVGLDEQYF. The variable domain in full, completed from reference TRBV11-2 and TRBJ2-7, reads EAGVAQSPRYKIIEKRQSVAFWCNPISGHATLYWYQQILGQGPKLLIQFQNNGVVDDSQLPKDRFSAERLKGVDSTLKIQPAKLEDSAVYLCASSLEVGLDEQYFGPGTRLTVT.

In this sample, this clonotype turned up once. Given a much more abundant clone one base away, this may be a read error. The chain couples TRBV7-8 to TRBJ2-3; TRBD2 matches at 7 bases. This CDR3 contains 15 residues. Germline-derived CDR1 and CDR2 are SGHVS and FQNEAQ. CDR3 nucleotide sequence: TGTGCCAACAGCAAGGGAGCGGGGATCACAGATACGCAGTATTTT. Its translation is CANSKGAGITDTQYF.

This chain connects TRBV5-3 to TRBJ1-5, with D uncertain. TRBV5-3 is marked as an open reading frame, function uncertain. Trimming left V 8 bases short and J 2 bases short, with 17 bases between. This CDR3 region has 15 residues. The CDR3 here is CASSIDGFRNQPQHF. The CDR3 DNA follows: TGTGCCAGCAGCATAGACGGGTTCCGCAATCAGCCCCAGCATTTT.

A note on this clonotype: Mismatch with germline at one junction end may stem from a read error. CDR3 sequence: CDSSRTGQGRVTEAFF. The CDR3 DNA sequence: TGTGACAGCAGTCGAACTGGACAGGGAAGGGTCACTGAAGCTTTCTTT. This rearrangement joins TRBV28 to TRBJ1-1, with 8 nucleotides matching TRBD1. The CDR3 is 16 residues long. In germline, CDR1 is MDHEN, CDR2 SYDVKM. The full variable domain, its missing parts supplied by reference TRBV28 and TRBJ1-1, is DVKVTQSSRYLVKRTGEKVFLECVQDMDHENMFWYRQDPGLGLRLIYFSYDVKMKEKGDIPEGYSVSREKKERFSLILESASTNQTSMYLCDSSRTGQGRVTEAFFGQGTRLTVV.

This clonotype occurred a few times. The chain has TRBV19 and TRBJ1-5; no reliable D call. Germline V gene lookup returns CDR1 LNHDA and CDR2 SQIVND (reference sequence). The CDR3 runs 16 residues. V was trimmed by 1 base and J by 0 bases, leaving 10 bases between them. CDR3 residues: CASSIVGGFSNQPQHF. The CDR3 nucleotides read TGTGCCAGTAGTATAGTTGGAGGATTTAGCAATCAGCCCCAGCATTTT.